The present TCR beta chain was sequenced within a study of TIL therapy for anti-PD-1-resistant metastatic lung cancer. On the study more broadly: Patients had a median age of approximately 50 years (range roughly 35-80). Most patients had lung adenocarcinoma. Regarding the study as a whole: The cohort had more treatment-naive, never-smoker and oncogene-addicted patients than typical.

As regards this clone: Its matching antigen is unknown.

The CDR3 is 17 amino acids. J gave up 1 base and V 0 bases, and 7 bases lay outside the gene matches. Per the germline V gene, CDR1 is ENHRY and CDR2 is SYGVKD. The immunoSEQ assay was v3. Each library reached 1.5 million to 2.5 million read pairs, or about 5-6.5 million at deep level. Assay used: immunoSEQ multiplex PCR; TCRdb lists only in-frame clones, some missing. The table has some 52,000 clones, around three quarters seen once. Time point denoted: pre-treatment sample, taken before nivolumab and TIL therapy. The sample was blood, taken at baseline. The gene calls are TRBV10-3 and TRBJ2-7; 9 nucleotides align to TRBD2. The sequence was obtained from a woman aged 30-85 years with non-small cell lung cancer. The CDR3 DNA reads TGTGCCATCAGTGAGTCTCAGGGACTAGCAATGTCCTACGAGCAGTACTTC. Its protein is CAISESQGLAMSYEQYF.